The rows below give T cell receptor beta chains drawn from one sample of a study of blood T cells in healthy people across ages. TCRdb fed the 5' RACE reads into MiXCR, producing one record per CDR3 protein. In the table there are around 990,000 distinct CDR3 sequences, 30% to 40% of which are singletons. Input material: blood. These receptor sequences come from a young man in good health. Both conserved end residues are part of each CDR3. D genes are given only for firm matches. Clone sizes are given selectively: once, few, many, or a class where the clone is expanded.

>-|TRBD2|TRBJ2-7|13|TRBV5-6
CASSRLAVYGQYF
TGTGCCAGCAGCAGACTAGCGGTTTATGGGCAGTACTTC
>-|-|TRBJ1-2|12|TRBV29-1
CSAEIGVYGYTF
TGCAGCGCTGAAATTGGCGTCTATGGCTACACCTTC
>-|-|TRBJ1-4|13|TRBV20-1
CSARGSLREKLFF
TGCAGTGCTAGAGGGTCCTTAAGGGAAAAACTGTTTTTT
>-|-|TRBJ1-1|12|TRBV5-1
CASSLAGREAFF
TGCGCCAGCAGCTTGGCGGGCAGAGAAGCTTTCTTT
>-|-|TRBJ2-6|13|TRBV7-9
CASSLGLPNVLTF
TGTGCCAGCAGCTTAGGCCTCCCCAACGTCCTGACTTTC
>few|TRBD2|TRBJ2-5|16|TRBV7-2
CASSLGLAGVRETQYF
TGTGCCAGCAGCCTGGGACTAGCGGGGGTTCGAGAGACCCAGTACTTC
>few|-|TRBJ2-2|14|TRBV12-5
CASGLGQYTGELFF
TGTGCTAGTGGTTTGGGACAGTATACCGGGGAGCTGTTTTTT
>-|-|TRBJ2-7|15|TRBV4-3
CASSASGVTYNEQYF
TGCGCCAGCAGCGCATCAGGGGTTACCTACAATGAGCAGTACTTC
>few|TRBD2|TRBJ2-3|17|TRBV20-1
CSARTYQRGGDPDTQYF
TGCAGTGCTAGAACCTACCAGCGGGGGGGAGATCCAGATACGCAGTATTTT
>few|-|TRBJ1-2|20|TRBV4-2
CASSQELTKVGQKTRNGYTF
TGTGCCAGCAGCCAAGAGCTGACTAAGGTGGGCCAAAAAACGAGAAATGGCTACACCTTC
>-|-|TRBJ1-1|13|TRBV9
CASSVTANTEAFF
TGTGCCAGCAGCGTAACAGCGAACACTGAAGCTTTCTTT
>few|-|TRBJ1-2|14|TRBV7-3
CASSLNAEGDGYTF
TGTGCCAGCAGCTTAAACGCGGAGGGTGATGGCTACACCTTC
>few|-|TRBJ2-2|12|TRBV7-7
CASSADTGELFF
TGTGCCAGCAGCGCCGACACCGGGGAGCTGTTTTTT
>many|TRBD2|TRBJ2-1|14|TRBV5-1
CASSFDPSGGEQFF
TGCGCCAGCAGCTTTGATCCTAGCGGGGGAGAGCAGTTCTTC
>-|TRBD1|TRBJ1-1|14|TRBV20-1
CSAHAGGMNTEAFF
TGCAGTGCTCACGCAGGGGGCATGAACACTGAAGCTTTCTTT
>-|TRBD1|TRBJ2-1|14|TRBV20-1
CSAPGTGSYNEQFF
TGCAGTGCCCCCGGGACAGGGTCCTACAATGAGCAGTTCTTC
>-|-|TRBJ2-5|14|TRBV10-2
CASSDGGPQETQYF
TGCGCCAGCAGTGATGGGGGGCCCCAAGAGACCCAGTACTTC
>few|-|TRBJ2-1|13|TRBV20-1
CSAREGASNEQFF
TGCAGTGCACGGGAGGGGGCTTCAAATGAGCAGTTCTTC
>-|-|TRBJ1-5|15|TRBV12-5
CASGLVRASRQPQHF
TGTGCTAGTGGTTTGGTACGGGCTTCTAGACAGCCCCAGCATTTT
>-|TRBD2|TRBJ2-7|18|TRBV10-2
CASSAFKFGTSGSYEQYF
TGCGCCAGCAGTGCTTTTAAATTCGGGACTAGCGGCTCCTACGAGCAGTACTTC
>-|TRBD1|TRBJ1-3|16|TRBV5-5
CASTTISGTGGNTIYF
TGTGCCAGCACCACGATTTCCGGGACAGGAGGAAACACCATATATTTT
>-|-|TRBJ1-6|14|TRBV20-1
CSANQQGNNSPLHF
TGCAGTGCTAACCAACAGGGAAATAATTCACCCCTCCACTTT
>few|TRBD1|TRBJ1-4|16|TRBV7-2
CASSFGPGTGNEKLFF
TGTGCCAGCAGCTTCGGTCCCGGGACAGGGAATGAAAAACTGTTTTTT
>-|TRBD2|TRBJ2-1|17|TRBV4-3
CASSQDKAGGPSGEQFF
TGCGCCAGCAGCCAGGACAAAGCGGGAGGGCCGTCTGGCGAGCAGTTCTTC
>-|TRBD1|TRBJ2-2|14|TRBV12-3/TRBV12-4
CASSRDRGSGELFF
TGTGCCAGCAGCAGGGACAGGGGTTCGGGGGAGCTGTTTTTT
>-|TRBD2|TRBJ2-2|15|TRBV12-3/TRBV12-4
CASSVAGKNTGELFF
TGTGCCAGCAGTGTAGCGGGGAAGAACACCGGGGAGCTGTTTTTT
>-|-|TRBJ1-2|16|TRBV28
CASSLTRLSGGDGYTF
TGTGCCAGCAGTCTTACAAGACTCTCAGGCGGTGATGGCTACACCTTC
>-|-|TRBJ1-5|14|TRBV2
CASSDRGLGQPQHF
TGTGCCAGCAGTGACAGGGGACTGGGTCAGCCCCAGCATTTT
>-|-|TRBJ1-1|14|TRBV3-1
CASSAGTSNTEAFF
TGTGCCAGCAGCGCGGGGACCTCGAACACTGAAGCTTTCTTT
>few|TRBD1|TRBJ2-5|14|TRBV25-1
CASSEDRVLETQYF
TGTGCCAGCAGTGAGGACAGGGTCCTCGAGACCCAGTACTTC
>-|-|TRBJ1-2|13|TRBV7-9
CASSVTLPSGYTF
TGTGCCAGCAGCGTAACCTTACCCTCGGGCTACACCTTC
>-|-|TRBJ2-3|11|TRBV9
CASSAANTQYF
TGTGCCAGCAGCGCGGCTAATACGCAGTATTTT
>few|TRBD1|TRBJ1-1|14|TRBV20-1
CSARDRGLNTEAFF
TGCAGTGCTAGAGACAGGGGGCTGAACACTGAAGCTTTCTTT
>few|-|TRBJ2-1|16|TRBV9
CASSVVEDIDYNEQFF
TGTGCCAGCAGCGTAGTTGAGGACATCGACTACAATGAGCAGTTCTTC
>few|TRBD2|TRBJ2-1|16|TRBV9
CASSPGASGGYNEQFF
TGTGCCAGCAGCCCCGGGGCTAGCGGGGGCTACAATGAGCAGTTCTTC
>few|-|TRBJ1-2|15|TRBV28
CASSLSGGMGYGYTF
TGTGCCAGCAGTTTATCGGGGGGAATGGGCTATGGCTACACCTTC
>few|TRBD2|TRBJ2-1|16|TRBV25-1
CASSVPGLAGYNEQFF
TGTGCCAGCAGTGTGCCGGGACTAGCGGGCTACAATGAGCAGTTCTTC
>-|-|TRBJ1-2|13|TRBV29-1
CSVPTGLKYGYTF
TGCAGCGTTCCTACAGGGTTAAAATATGGCTACACCTTC
>-|-|TRBJ1-1|12|TRBV3-1
CASSQEGHQAFF
TGTGCCAGCAGCCAAGAGGGACACCAAGCTTTCTTT
>-|-|TRBJ2-6|16|TRBV14
CASSPTESSGANVLTF
TGTGCCAGCAGCCCTACAGAAAGCTCTGGGGCCAACGTCCTGACTTTC
>few|-|TRBJ2-7|15|TRBV6-6
CASSYPTGVGDEQYF
TGTGCCAGCAGTTACCCGACAGGAGTCGGCGACGAGCAGTACTTC
>-|-|TRBJ1-6|17|TRBV7-2
CASSLGQPLSYNSPLHF
TGTGCCAGCAGCTTAGGGCAGCCCCTCTCCTATAATTCACCCCTCCACTTT
>few|-|TRBJ1-5|13|TRBV20-1
CSASGQINQPQHF
TGCAGTGCTAGTGGGCAGATCAATCAGCCCCAGCATTTT
>once|-|TRBJ2-3|15|TRBV27
CASSFGLVTPYTQYF
TGTGCCAGCAGTTTTGGGCTGGTGACGCCATATACGCAGTATTTT
>few|-|TRBJ1-2|13|TRBV12-3/TRBV12-4
CASSFGDQGGYTF
TGTGCCAGCAGTTTCGGGGACCAGGGGGGCTACACCTTC